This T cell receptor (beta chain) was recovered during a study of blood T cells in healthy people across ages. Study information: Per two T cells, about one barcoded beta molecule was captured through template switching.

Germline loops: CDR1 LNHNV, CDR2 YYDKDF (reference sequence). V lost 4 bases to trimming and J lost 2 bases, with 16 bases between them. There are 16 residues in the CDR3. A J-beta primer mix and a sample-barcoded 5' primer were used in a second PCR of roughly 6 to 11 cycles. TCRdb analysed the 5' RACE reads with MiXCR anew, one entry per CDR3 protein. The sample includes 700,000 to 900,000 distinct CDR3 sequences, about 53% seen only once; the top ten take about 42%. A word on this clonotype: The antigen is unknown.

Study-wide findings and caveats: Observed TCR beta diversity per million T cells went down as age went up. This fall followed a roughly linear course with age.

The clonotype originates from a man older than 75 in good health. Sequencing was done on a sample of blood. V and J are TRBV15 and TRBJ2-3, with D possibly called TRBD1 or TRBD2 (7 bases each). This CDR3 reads CATSKGASGNTDTQYF. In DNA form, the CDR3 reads TGTGCCACCAGCAAGGGGGCTAGCGGTAACACAGATACGCAGTATTTT.